This TCR beta chain was recorded in a study of T cell repertoires in cytomegalovirus infection. Study information: CMV epitopes used comprised recently identified HLA-C-restricted ones and well-studied HLA-B-restricted ones. CMV infection together with matching HLA type was indicated by public TCR beta signatures.

This CDR3 region has 13 residues. Germline values: CDR1 SNHLY, CDR2 FYNNEI. Deletions cut 7 bases from V and 8 bases from J, with 14 bases between. TCRdb reprocessed the reads via MiXCR and lists one record per CDR3 protein. The repertoire holds around 120,000 distinct CDR3 sequences, with around 40% as singletons. Study-wide results and caveats: Of the TCR beta families, the public ones yielded a cumulative frequency that identified carriers of CMV plus the relevant HLA. CMV-specific HLA-C-restricted TCR beta clonotypes dominated the ex vivo response.

This clonotype was detected only a few times. The antigen is unknown. This TCR came from a human donor in good health (CMV status not recorded). Some clones in this sample may be carry-over from other donors' samples. This specimen was CD8+ T cells from cultured PBMCs, taken from culture after CMV antigen stimulation. The chain has TRBV2 and TRBJ1-4; maybe TRBD1 (5 bases). The CDR3 DNA follows: TGTGCCAGCACCAGGGTCCTCGGAGAAAAACTGTTTTTT. This translates into CASTRVLGEKLFF.